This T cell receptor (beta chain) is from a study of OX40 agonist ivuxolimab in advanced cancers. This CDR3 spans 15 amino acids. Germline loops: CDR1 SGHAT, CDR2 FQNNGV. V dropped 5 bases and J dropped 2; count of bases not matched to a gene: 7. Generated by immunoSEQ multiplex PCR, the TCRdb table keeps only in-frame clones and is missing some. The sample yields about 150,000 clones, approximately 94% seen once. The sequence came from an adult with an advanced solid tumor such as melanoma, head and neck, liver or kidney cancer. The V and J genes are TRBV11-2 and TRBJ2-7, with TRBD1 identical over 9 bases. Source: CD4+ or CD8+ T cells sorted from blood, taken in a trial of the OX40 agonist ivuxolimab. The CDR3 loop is CASSPRDRVTYEQYF. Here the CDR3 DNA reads TGTGCCAGCAGCCCCCGGGACAGGGTTACCTACGAGCAGTACTTC.